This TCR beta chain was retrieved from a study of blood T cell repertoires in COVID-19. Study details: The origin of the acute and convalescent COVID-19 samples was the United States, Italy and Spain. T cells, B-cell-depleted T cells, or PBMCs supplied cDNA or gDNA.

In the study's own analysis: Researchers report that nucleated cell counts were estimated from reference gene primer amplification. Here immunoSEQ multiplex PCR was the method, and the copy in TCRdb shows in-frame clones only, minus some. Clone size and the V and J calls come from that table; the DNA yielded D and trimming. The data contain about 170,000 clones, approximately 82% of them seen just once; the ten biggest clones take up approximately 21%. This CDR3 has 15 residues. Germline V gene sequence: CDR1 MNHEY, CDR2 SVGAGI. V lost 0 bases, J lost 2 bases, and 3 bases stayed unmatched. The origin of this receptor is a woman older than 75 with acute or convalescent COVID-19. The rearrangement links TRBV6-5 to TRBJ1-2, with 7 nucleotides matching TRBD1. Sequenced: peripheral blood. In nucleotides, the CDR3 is TGTGCCAGCAGTTACTCAGGGGGCCAGAACTATGGCTACACCTTC. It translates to CASSYSGGQNYGYTF.